This T cell receptor beta chain was found in a study of CD8+ T cells in alopecia areata. The sorting of PBMCs gave CD4+ and CD8+ T cells. Study-wide results and limits: In lesional scalp, particularly from alopecia totalis/universalis, clonality was higher than in normal scalp. Mouse data revealed clearer TCR sharing than patient data did, a gap possibly tied to HLA.

This clone was detected only a few times. Its target is not known. The CDR3 runs 13 residues. Germline-derived CDR1 and CDR2 are SGHRS and YFSETQ. Between the trimmed V and J ends, which lost 1 base and 8 bases, there was a span of 12 bases. cDNA serving as the sequencing template came from extracted, reverse transcribed RNA. Repertoires were generated with immunoSEQ multiplex PCR, while TCRdb's copy carries only in-frame clones and drops some. The sample holds roughly 150,000 clones, about 60% seen once. This chain links TRBV5-1 with TRBJ1-2, with D maybe TRBD1 (5 bases). This sequence originates from a human donor in good health. Sequenced: CD4+ T cells sorted from blood. The CDR3 is CASSLMAGRGYTF. The DNA for the CDR3 is TGCGCCAGCAGCTTGATGGCAGGGCGAGGCTACACCTTC. Complete variable domain (other parts from reference TRBV5-1 and TRBJ1-2): KAGVTQTPRYLIKTRGQQVTLSCSPISGHRSVSWYQQTPGQGLQFLFEYFSETQRNKGNFPGRFSGRQFSNSRSEMNVSTLELGDSALYLCASSLMAGRGYTFGSGTRLTVV.